This T cell receptor (beta chain) was sequenced in a study of neurological immune-mediated disorders. Each CDR3 protein is one row after TCRdb ran MiXCR on the 5' RACE reads. This sample has roughly 60,000 distinct CDR3 sequences; over 10% occur once, and the top ten carry about 2%. The V segment lost 5 bases and the J segment 4 bases; nucleotides outside the gene matches: 9. CDR3 length equals 15 residues. Germline V gene sequence: CDR1 SGHDT, CDR2 YYEEEE. Ten or more counts support this clonotype. The rearrangement joins TRBV5-6 to TRBJ1-2, with TRBD1 identical over 9 bases. The sequenced sample was PBMCs. This TCR was sampled from a man in his fifties or sixties in good health. The CDR3 DNA reads as TGTGCCAGCAGTACCCGGGACAGGGTGAGCTATGGCTACACCTTC. This gives the protein CASSTRDRVSYGYTF.